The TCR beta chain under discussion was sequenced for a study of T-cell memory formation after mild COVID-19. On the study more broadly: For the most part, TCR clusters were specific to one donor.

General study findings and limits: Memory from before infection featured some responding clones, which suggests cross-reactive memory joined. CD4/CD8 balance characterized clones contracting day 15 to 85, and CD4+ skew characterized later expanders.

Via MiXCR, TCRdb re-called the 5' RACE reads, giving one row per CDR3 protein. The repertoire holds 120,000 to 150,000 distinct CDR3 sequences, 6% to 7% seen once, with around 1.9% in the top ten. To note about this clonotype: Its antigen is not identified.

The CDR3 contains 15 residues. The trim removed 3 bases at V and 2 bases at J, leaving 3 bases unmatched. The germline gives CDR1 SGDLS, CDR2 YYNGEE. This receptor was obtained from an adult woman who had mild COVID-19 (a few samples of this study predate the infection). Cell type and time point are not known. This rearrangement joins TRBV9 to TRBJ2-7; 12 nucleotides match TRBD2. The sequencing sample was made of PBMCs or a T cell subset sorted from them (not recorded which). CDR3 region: CASSGGLAGTYEQYF. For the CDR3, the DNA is TGTGCCAGCAGCGGGGGACTAGCGGGTACCTACGAGCAGTACTTC.